This is a list of T cell receptor beta chains from one sample in a study of a mutant IDH1 vaccine in newly diagnosed glioma. Produced via immunoSEQ multiplex PCR; TCRdb's table is partial and in-frame only. The table has 50,000 to 60,000 clones, roughly 80% seen once. The antigens these receptors bind are not known. The specimen comprised PBMCs, sampled from a glioma patient whose treatment included an IDH1 peptide vaccine. Receptors originate from a man in his forties or fifties with glioma. Both conserved end residues are part of each CDR3. A D gene is named only where the DNA matches it firmly. A row's size may be missing; if present it is once, few, many or a size class.

. TRBJ2-3 TRBV4-2 TRBD2 CASSQATGTRRTDTQYF TGTGCCAGCAGCCAAGCCACCGGGACTAGACGCACAGATACGCAGTATTTT
. TRBJ2-7 TRBV7-8 TRBD1 CASSRTRTGPPYEQYF TGTGCCAGCAGCCGTACTAGGACAGGGCCCCCCTACGAGCAGTACTTC
few TRBJ1-2 TRBV4-1 TRBD1 CASSQEAQGQANYGYTF TGCGCCAGCAGCCAGGAGGCGCAGGGACAGGCTAACTATGGCTACACCTTC
. TRBJ2-7 TRBV6-1 . CASSDVSDSSYEQYF TGTGCCAGCAGTGACGTTTCGGACAGCTCCTACGAGCAGTACTTC
once TRBJ1-4 TRBV19 TRBD1 CASSPTGAAEKLFF TGTGCCAGTAGCCCTACAGGGGCCGCGGAAAAACTGTTTTTT
. TRBJ2-5 TRBV5-8 . CASHAMPGQTQYF TGTGCCAGCCATGCCATGCCGGGGCAGACCCAGTACTTC
. TRBJ1-5 TRBV6-5 TRBD1 CASSQSGTGYGAQHF TGTGCCAGCAGTCAATCCGGGACAGGCTATGGGGCCCAGCATTTT
. TRBJ2-7 TRBV5-1 . CASSLRDAEQYF TGCGCCAGCAGCTTGCGGGATGCCGAGCAGTACTTC
. TRBJ2-7 TRBV23-1 . CAKQPPHGGSTYEQYF TGCGCTAAGCAGCCCCCTCATGGGGGCTCGACCTACGAGCAGTACTTC
. TRBJ1-1 TRBV6-5 TRBD1 CASRQQTGEGGAFF TGTGCCAGCAGACAACAGACAGGGGAAGGGGGAGCTTTCTTT
. TRBJ2-4 TRBV2 . CASNANAKNIQYF TGTGCCAGCAACGCTAATGCCAAAAACATTCAGTACTTC
. TRBJ1-2 TRBV19 TRBD1 CASMQGDYGYTF TGTGCCAGTATGCAGGGGGACTATGGCTACACCTTC
. TRBJ1-2 TRBV6-6 . CASSYSTGPYYGYTF TGTGCCAGCAGTTACTCGACAGGTCCGTACTATGGCTACACCTTC
. TRBJ1-5 TRBV6-1 . CASSALGRGGNQPQHF TGTGCCAGCAGTGCCTTAGGGAGAGGGGGCAATCAGCCCCAGCATTTT
. TRBJ2-3 TRBV29-1 TRBD2 CSVEMPSGGVDTQYF TGCAGCGTTGAAATGCCTAGCGGGGGGGTAGATACGCAGTATTTT
once TRBJ2-7 TRBV5-6 . CASSSADGEQYF TGTGCCAGCAGCTCGGCGGACGGCGAGCAGTACTTC
. TRBJ2-2 TRBV7-6 . CASTYTSKSGGELFF TGTGCCAGCACCTATACGTCCAAGTCAGGCGGGGAGCTGTTTTTT
few TRBJ2-7 TRBV19 . CASSMYGGGQASYEQYF TGTGCCAGTAGTATGTACGGGGGAGGACAGGCTTCCTACGAGCAGTACTTC
. TRBJ2-5 TRBV6-5 . CASSYYPPPKVSQYF TGTGCCAGCAGTTACTATCCCCCCCCGAAGGTCTCCCAGTACTTC
. TRBJ1-1 TRBV6-5 TRBD1 CASSYQGTVDTAFF TGTGCCAGCAGTTACCAGGGGACAGTTGATACAGCTTTCTTT